This TCR beta chain was retrieved from a study of early stage breast cancer tumors. Findings of the study overall: Functional markers like CD4, CD8 and FOXP3 were missed in bulk sequencing. Enriched TCRB sequences shared across patients were mostly commonly generated sequences. Tumors had approximately 2.5-fold higher T cell density and higher clonality than adjacent normal breast tissue.

Data came from immunoSEQ multiplex PCR; TCRdb stores just in-frame clones and leaves some out. The table lists about 50,000 clones, roughly 78% of them singletons. The V gene's germline CDR1 is MNHEY and CDR2 SVGAGI. The CDR3 has 15 residues. The V and J ends lost 5 bases and 6 bases, in that order; junction bases with no gene match: 9. Concerning this clone itself: Its antigen is unknown.

Input material: blood. This clonotype originated in a person aged 40-50 years with breast cancer. This sequence joins TRBV6-5 and TRBJ2-7, with 11 nucleotides matching TRBD2. The CDR3: CASSGGGLAGGEQYF. CDR3 nucleotides: TGTGCCAGCAGTGGGGGAGGGCTAGCGGGAGGCGAGCAGTACTTC.